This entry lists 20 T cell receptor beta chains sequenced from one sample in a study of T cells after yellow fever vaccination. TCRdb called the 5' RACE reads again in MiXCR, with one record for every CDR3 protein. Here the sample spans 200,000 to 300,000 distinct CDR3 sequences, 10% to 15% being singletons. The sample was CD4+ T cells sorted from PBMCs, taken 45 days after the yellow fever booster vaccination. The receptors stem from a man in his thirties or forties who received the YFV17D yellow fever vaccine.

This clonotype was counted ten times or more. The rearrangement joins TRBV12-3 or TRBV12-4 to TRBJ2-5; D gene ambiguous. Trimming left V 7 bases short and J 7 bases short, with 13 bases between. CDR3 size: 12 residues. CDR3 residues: CASTLRAGTQYF. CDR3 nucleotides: TGTGCCAGCACCCTGAGAGCCGGGACCCAGTACTTC.

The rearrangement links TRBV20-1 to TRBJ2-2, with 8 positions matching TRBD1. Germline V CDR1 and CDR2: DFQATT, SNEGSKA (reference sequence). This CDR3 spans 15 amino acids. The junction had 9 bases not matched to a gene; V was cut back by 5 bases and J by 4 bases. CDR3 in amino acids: CSAQRDRMITGELFF. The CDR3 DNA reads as TGCAGTGCTCAACGGGACAGGATGATCACCGGGGAGCTGTTTTTT.

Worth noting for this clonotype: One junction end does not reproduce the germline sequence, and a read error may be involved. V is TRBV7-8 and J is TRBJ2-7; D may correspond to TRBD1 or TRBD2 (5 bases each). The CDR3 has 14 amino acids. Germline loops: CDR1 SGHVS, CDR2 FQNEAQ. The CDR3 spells CASSFRDPTYQQYF. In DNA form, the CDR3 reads TGTGCCAGCAGCTTCCGGGACCCAACCTACCAGCAGTACTTC.

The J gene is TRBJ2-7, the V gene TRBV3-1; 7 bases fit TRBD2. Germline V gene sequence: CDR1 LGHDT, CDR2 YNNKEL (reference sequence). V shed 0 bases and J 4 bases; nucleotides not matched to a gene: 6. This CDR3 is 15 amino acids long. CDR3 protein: CASSQDPAGRYEQYF. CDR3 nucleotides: TGTGCCAGCAGCCAAGATCCAGCGGGAAGGTACGAGCAGTACTTC.

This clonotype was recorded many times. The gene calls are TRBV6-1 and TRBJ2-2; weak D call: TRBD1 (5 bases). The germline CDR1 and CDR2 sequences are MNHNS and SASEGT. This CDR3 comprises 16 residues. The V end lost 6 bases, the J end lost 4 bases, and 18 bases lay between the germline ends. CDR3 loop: CASRKQTVLGTGELFF. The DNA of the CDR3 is TGTGCCAGCAGGAAACAGACAGTCCTGGGCACCGGGGAGCTGTTTTTT.

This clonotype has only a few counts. Written as DNA, the CDR3 is TGTGCCAGCAGTCCGACTAGCGGGAGGGCCGAAGGGAGGAAGCAGTACTTC. This encodes CASSPTSGRAEGRKQYF. This rearrangement joins TRBV6-2 or TRBV6-3 to TRBJ2-7, with TRBD2 matching over 14 bases. Germline trimming cut 5 bases from V and 8 bases from J; bases unmatched to any gene: 14. CDR3 length: 17 residues. From germline, CDR1 is MNHEY and CDR2 SVGEGT.

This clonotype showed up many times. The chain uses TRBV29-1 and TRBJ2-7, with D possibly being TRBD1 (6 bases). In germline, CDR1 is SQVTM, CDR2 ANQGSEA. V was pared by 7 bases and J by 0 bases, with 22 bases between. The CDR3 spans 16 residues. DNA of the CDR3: TGCAGCGAGGACAGACCGAGCGGAGCTTACTCCTACGAGCAGTACTTC. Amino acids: CSEDRPSGAYSYEQYF.

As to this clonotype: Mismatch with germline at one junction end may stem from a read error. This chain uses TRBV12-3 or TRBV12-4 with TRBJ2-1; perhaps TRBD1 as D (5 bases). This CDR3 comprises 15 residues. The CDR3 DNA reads TGTGCCAGCAGTTTTGGGGCGAGCTTCAGCAATGCGCAGTTCTTC. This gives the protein CASSFGASFSNAQFF.

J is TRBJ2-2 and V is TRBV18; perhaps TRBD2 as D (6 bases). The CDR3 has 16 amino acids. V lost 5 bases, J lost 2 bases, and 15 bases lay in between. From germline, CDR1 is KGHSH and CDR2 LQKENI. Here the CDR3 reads CASSSRTGVNTGELFF. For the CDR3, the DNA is TGTGCCAGCTCATCTAGAACGGGAGTAAACACCGGGGAGCTGTTTTTT.

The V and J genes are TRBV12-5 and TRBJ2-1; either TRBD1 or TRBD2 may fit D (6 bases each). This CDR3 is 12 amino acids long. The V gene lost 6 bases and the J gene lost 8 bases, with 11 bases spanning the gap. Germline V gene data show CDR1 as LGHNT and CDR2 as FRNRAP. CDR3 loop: CASGLGGYEQFF. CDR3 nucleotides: TGTGCTAGTGGCCTGGGGGGCTATGAGCAGTTCTTC.

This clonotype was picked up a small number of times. CDR3 in amino acids: CASSWGLAASTDTQYF. As DNA, the CDR3 is TGTGCCAGCAGCTGGGGACTAGCGGCTAGCACAGATACGCAGTATTTT. V is TRBV7-2 and J is TRBJ2-3; 11 nucleotides line up with TRBD2. V lost 4 bases to trimming and J lost 0 bases; unmatched junction nucleotides: 3. CDR1 is SGHTA and CDR2 is FQGNSA in the germline V gene. This CDR3 is 16 amino acids long.

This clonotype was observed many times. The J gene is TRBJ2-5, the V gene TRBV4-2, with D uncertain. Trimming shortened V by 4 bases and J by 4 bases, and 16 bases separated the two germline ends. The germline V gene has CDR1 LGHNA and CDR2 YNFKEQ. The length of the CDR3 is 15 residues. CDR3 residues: CASSRQVSGTETQYF. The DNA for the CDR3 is TGTGCCAGCAGCCGGCAGGTGTCGGGTACAGAGACCCAGTACTTC.

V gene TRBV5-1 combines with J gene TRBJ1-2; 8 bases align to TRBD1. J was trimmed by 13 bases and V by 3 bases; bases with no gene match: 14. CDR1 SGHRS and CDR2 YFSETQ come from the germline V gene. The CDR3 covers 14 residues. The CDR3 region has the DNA TGCGCCAGCAGCTCGACAGGGGCCTATGCCGCGTGCACCTTC. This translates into CASSSTGAYAACTF.

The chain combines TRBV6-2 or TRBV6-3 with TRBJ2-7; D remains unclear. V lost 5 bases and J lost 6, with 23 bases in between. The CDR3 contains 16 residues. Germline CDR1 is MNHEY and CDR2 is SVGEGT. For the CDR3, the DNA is TGTGCCAGCAGTCGACGGGCCGGGCCCCCATCGGCCGAGCAGTACTTC. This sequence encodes CASSRRAGPPSAEQYF.

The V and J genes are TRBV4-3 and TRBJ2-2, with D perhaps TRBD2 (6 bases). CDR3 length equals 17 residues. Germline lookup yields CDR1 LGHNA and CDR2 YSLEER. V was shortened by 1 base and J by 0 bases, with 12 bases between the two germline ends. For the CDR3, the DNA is TGCGCCAGCAGCCAAGTTCATGGCGGGGCGAACACCGGGGAGCTGTTTTTT. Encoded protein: CASSQVHGGANTGELFF.

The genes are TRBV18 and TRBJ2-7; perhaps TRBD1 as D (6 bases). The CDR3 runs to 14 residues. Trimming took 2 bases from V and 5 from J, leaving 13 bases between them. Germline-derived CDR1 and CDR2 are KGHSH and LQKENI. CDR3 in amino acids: CASSPAGVLNEQYF. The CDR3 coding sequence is TGTGCCAGCTCACCAGCAGGGGTCTTAAACGAGCAGTACTTC.

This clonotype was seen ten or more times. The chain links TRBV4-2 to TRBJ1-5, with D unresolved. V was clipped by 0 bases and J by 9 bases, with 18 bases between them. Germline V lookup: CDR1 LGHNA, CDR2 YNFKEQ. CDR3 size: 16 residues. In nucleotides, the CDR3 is TGTGCCAGCAGCCAAGATGAGATCCAGGTCGGAGGGCCCCAGCATTTT. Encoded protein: CASSQDEIQVGGPQHF.

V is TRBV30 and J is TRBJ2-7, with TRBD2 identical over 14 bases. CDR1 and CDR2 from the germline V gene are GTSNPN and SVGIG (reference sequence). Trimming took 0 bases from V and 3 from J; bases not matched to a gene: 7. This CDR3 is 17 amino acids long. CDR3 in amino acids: CAWSVPPGLAGVYEQYF. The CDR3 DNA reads TGTGCCTGGAGTGTACCTCCGGGACTAGCGGGAGTCTACGAGCAGTACTTC. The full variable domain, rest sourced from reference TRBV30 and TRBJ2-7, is SQTIHQWPATLVQPVGSPLSLECTVEGTSNPNLYWYRQAAGRGLQLLFYSVGIGQISSEVPQNLSASRPQDRQFILSSKKLLLSDSGFYLCAWSVPPGLAGVYEQYFGPGTRLTVT.

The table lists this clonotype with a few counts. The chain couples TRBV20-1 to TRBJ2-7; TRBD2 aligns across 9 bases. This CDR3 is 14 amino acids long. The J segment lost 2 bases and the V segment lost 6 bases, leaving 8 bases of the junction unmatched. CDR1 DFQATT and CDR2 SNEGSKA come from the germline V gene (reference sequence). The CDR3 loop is CSAIAGAGTYEQYF. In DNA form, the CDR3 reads TGCAGTGCCATAGCGGGAGCGGGAACCTACGAGCAGTACTTC.

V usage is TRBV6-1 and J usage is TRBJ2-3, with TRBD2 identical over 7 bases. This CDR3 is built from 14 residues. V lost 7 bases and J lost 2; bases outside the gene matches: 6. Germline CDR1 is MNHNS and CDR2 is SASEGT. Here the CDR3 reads CASIRGVDTDTQYF. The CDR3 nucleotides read TGTGCCAGCATTCGGGGGGTAGACACAGATACGCAGTATTTT.